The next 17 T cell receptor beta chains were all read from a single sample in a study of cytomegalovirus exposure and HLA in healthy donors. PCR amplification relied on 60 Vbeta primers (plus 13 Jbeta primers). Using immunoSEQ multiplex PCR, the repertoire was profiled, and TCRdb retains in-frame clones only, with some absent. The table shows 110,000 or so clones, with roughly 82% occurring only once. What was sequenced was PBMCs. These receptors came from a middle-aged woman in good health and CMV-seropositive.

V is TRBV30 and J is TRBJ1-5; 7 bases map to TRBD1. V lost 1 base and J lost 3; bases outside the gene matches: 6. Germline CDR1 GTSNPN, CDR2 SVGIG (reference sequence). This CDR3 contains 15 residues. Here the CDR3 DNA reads TGTGCCTGGAGTGGGGGGACAGTAACCAATCAGCCCCAGCATTTT. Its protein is CAWSGGTVTNQPQHF.

As DNA, the CDR3 is TGCGCCAGCAGCCAAGATCCCCGGACACCTGGAAACACCATATATTTT. Amino acids: CASSQDPRTPGNTIYF. V usage is TRBV4-3 and J usage is TRBJ1-3; TRBD1 is a possible D gene (5 bases). Germline values: CDR1 LGHNA, CDR2 YSLEER. CDR3 length: 16 amino acids. V was cut by 0 bases and J by 2 bases, with 11 bases left in between.

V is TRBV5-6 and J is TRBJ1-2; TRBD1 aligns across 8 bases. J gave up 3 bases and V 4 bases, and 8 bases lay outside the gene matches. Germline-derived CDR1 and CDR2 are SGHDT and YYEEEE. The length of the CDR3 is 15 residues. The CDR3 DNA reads TGTGCCAGCAGCCTCGAGGACAGGGCGTACTATGGCTACACCTTC. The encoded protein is CASSLEDRAYYGYTF.

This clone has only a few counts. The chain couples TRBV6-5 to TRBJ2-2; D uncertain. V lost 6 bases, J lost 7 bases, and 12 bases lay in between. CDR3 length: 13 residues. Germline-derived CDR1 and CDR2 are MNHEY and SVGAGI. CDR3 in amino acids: CASRTRPGGELFF. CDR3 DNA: TGTGCCAGCAGAACCCGACCGGGCGGGGAGCTGTTTTTT.

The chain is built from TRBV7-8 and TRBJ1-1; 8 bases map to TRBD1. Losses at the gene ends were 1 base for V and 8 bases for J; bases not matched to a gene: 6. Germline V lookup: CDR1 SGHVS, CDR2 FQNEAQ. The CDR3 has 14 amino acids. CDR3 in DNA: TGTGCCAGCAGCTTAGATTACAGGGGGTTGGAAGCTTTCTTT. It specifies CASSLDYRGLEAFF.

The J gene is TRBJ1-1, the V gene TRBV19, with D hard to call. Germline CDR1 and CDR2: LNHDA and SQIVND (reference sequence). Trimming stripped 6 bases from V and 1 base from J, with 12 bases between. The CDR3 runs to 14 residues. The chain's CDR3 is CASRNSGKNTEAFF. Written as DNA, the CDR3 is TGTGCCAGTAGGAACTCCGGGAAGAACACTGAAGCTTTCTTT.

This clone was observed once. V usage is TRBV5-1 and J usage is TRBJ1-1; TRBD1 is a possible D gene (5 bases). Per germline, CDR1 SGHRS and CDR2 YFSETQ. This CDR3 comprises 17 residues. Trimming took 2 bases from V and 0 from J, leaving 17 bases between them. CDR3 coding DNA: TGCGCCAGCAGCTTCTCAGGGTGGGCTCCCGTGAACACTGAAGCTTTCTTT. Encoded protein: CASSFSGWAPVNTEAFF. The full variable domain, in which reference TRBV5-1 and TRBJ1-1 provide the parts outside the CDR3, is KAGVTQTPRYLIKTRGQQVTLSCSPISGHRSVSWYQQTPGQGLQFLFEYFSETQRNKGNFPGRFSGRQFSNSRSEMNVSTLELGDSALYLCASSFSGWAPVNTEAFFGQGTRLTVV.

The CDR3: CASSYTSTAEQYF. DNA for the CDR3: TGTGCCAGCAGTTACACCTCGACAGCCGAGCAGTACTTC. The rearrangement uses TRBV6-5 and TRBJ2-7, with D perhaps TRBD1 (5 bases). In germline, CDR1 is MNHEY, CDR2 SVGAGI. Trimming removed 2 bases at V and 6 bases at J, with 11 bases between. The CDR3 covers 13 residues.

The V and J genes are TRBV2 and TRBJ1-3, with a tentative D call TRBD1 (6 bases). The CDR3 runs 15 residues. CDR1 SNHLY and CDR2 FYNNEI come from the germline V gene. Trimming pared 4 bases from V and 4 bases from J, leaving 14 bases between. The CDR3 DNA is TGTGCCAGCAGTGCATTTGAGACAGGAGGAAACACCATATATTTT. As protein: CASSAFETGGNTIYF.

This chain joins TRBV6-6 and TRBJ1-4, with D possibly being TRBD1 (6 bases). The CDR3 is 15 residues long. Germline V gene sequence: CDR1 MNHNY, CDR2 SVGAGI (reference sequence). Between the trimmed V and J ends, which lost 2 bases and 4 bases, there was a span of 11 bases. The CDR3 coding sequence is TGTGCCAGCAGTTACCCGGACAGCCTTAATGAAAAACTGTTTTTT. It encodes CASSYPDSLNEKLFF.

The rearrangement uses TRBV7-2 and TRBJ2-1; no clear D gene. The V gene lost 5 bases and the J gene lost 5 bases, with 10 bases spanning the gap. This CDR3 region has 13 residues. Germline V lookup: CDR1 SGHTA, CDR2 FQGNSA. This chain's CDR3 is CASSPAHHNEQFF. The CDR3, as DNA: TGTGCCAGCAGCCCCGCGCACCACAATGAGCAGTTCTTC.

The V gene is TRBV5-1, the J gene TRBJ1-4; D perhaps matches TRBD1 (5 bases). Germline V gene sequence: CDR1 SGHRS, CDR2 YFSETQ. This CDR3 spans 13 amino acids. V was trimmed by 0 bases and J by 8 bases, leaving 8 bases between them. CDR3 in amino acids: CASSLGGWEKLFF. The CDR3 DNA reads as TGCGCCAGCAGCTTGGGGGGCTGGGAAAAACTGTTTTTT.

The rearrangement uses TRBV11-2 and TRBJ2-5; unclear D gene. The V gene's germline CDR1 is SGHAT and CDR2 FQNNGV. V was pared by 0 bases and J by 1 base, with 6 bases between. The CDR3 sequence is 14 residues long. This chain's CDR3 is CASSLEQLQETQYF. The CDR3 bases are TGTGCCAGCAGCTTAGAACAGCTCCAAGAGACCCAGTACTTC.

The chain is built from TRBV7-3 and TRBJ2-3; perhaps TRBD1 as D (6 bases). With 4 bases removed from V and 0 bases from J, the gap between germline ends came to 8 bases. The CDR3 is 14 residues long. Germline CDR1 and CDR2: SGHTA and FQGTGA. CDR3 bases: TGTGCCAGCAGCTCAGGGGTTAGCACAGATACGCAGTATTTT. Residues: CASSSGVSTDTQYF.

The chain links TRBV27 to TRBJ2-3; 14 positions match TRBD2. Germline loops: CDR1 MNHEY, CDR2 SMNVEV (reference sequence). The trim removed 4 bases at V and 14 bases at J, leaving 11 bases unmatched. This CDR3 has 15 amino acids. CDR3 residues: CASSSTTSGRAYGYF. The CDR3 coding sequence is TGTGCCAGCAGTTCGACGACTAGCGGGAGGGCCTACGGGTATTTT.

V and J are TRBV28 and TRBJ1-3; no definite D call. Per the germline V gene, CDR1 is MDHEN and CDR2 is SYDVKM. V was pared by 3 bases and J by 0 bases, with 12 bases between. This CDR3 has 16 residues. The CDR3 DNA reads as TGTGCCAGCAGTTTGAACAGCCTCATCTCTGGAAACACCATATATTTT. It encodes CASSLNSLISGNTIYF.

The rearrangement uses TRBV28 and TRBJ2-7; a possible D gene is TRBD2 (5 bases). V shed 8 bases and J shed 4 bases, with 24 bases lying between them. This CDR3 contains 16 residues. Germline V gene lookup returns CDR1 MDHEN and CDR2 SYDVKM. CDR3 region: CASLMGVGASIYEQYF. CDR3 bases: TGTGCCAGCCTAATGGGAGTGGGAGCCAGTATATACGAGCAGTACTTC.